The 20 T cell receptor beta chains given below trace back to one sample, sequenced in a study of cytomegalovirus exposure and HLA in healthy donors. Some clones are missing from TCRdb's copy, which holds only in-frame ones; the method was immunoSEQ multiplex PCR. The sample carries roughly 300,000 clones, around 86% recorded once. Sequencing was done on a sample of PBMCs. All receptors derive from a woman aged 18-30 years in good health and CMV-seronegative.

The chain has TRBV5-1 and TRBJ2-3; 11 bases match TRBD2. Germline loops: CDR1 SGHRS, CDR2 YFSETQ. The CDR3 has 15 amino acids. J lost 8 bases, V lost 4 bases, and 9 bases had no gene match. The CDR3 reads CASSRPSGRPSTQYF. The DNA of the CDR3 is TGCGCCAGCAGCCGACCTAGCGGGAGGCCTTCTACGCAGTATTTT.

This rearrangement joins TRBV21-1 to TRBJ2-7; the table assigns TRBD2, which was not confirmed against the DNA. TRBV21-1 is an annotated pseudogene. CDR3 size: 20 residues. CDR3 in amino acids: CASSNGGLAGGARTTYEQYF. Here the CDR3 DNA reads TGTGCCAGCAGCAACGGGGGACTAGCGGGAGGGGCGAGGACTACCTACGAGCAGTACTTC.

This chain joins TRBV14 and TRBJ2-1; D may be TRBD2 (6 bases). CDR1 is SGHDN and CDR2 is FVKESK in the germline V gene. The CDR3 is 16 amino acids. V lost 6 bases and J 4 bases, leaving 19 bases between the germline ends. The CDR3 reads CASSPSVGSWYNEQFF. The CDR3 coding sequence is TGTGCCAGCAGTCCAAGTGTCGGGAGCTGGTACAATGAGCAGTTCTTC.

This clone was recorded a few times. The chain recombines TRBV30 with TRBJ1-2; D might be TRBD1 (6 bases). Germline V lookup: CDR1 GTSNPN, CDR2 SVGIG (reference sequence). Between the trimmed V and J ends, which lost 5 bases and 7 bases, there was a span of 14 bases. The CDR3 is made up of 12 amino acids. CDR3 loop: CAWDMGAGGYTF. The CDR3 nucleotides are TGTGCCTGGGATATGGGGGCTGGTGGCTACACCTTC.

This CDR3 reads CASSPNGGGYEQYF. CDR3 in DNA: TGTGCCAGCAGCCCAAATGGCGGGGGCTACGAGCAGTACTTC. The rearrangement links TRBV13 to TRBJ2-7, with 7 bases identical to TRBD2. V lost 5 bases and J lost 3; bases outside the gene matches: 7. The CDR3 runs to 14 residues. Germline CDR1 and CDR2: PRHDT and FYEKMQ (reference sequence).

The chain combines TRBV15 with TRBJ2-1; no clear D. The germline V gene encodes CDR1 LNHNV and CDR2 YYDKDF (reference sequence). The CDR3 is made up of 16 amino acids. The V and J ends lost 0 bases and 0 bases respectively, with 9 bases between them. The CDR3 loop is CATSREWASSYNEQFF. The CDR3 DNA reads TGTGCCACCAGCAGAGAGTGGGCGTCCTCCTACAATGAGCAGTTCTTC.

The chain employs TRBV18 and TRBJ2-7, with 7 bases fitting TRBD2. This CDR3 is built from 18 residues. V shed 1 base, J shed 0 bases, and the junction held 12 bases outside the gene matches. Germline V gene data show CDR1 as KGHSH and CDR2 as LQKENI. The CDR3 DNA sequence: TGTGCCAGCTCACCACGTGGGGATACTAGCGCGAACTCCTACGAGCAGTACTTC. Amino acid sequence: CASSPRGDTSANSYEQYF.

The chain links TRBV5-4 to TRBJ2-1; D gene uncertain. CDR1 and CDR2 (germline): SGHNT, YYREEE (reference sequence). This CDR3 spans 14 amino acids. Trimming left V 0 bases short and J 8 bases short, with 12 bases between. The CDR3 coding sequence is TGTGCCAGCAGCTTGGCCCACAGTTTGCATGAGCAGTTCTTC. Translated, it gives CASSLAHSLHEQFF. The full variable domain, completed using reference TRBV5-4 and TRBJ2-1, is ETGVTQSPTHLIKTRGQQVTLRCSSQSGHNTVSWYQQALGQGPQFIFQYYREEENGRGNFPPRFSGLQFPNYSSELNVNALELDDSALYLCASSLAHSLHEQFFGPGTRLTVL.

The chain links TRBV2 to TRBJ2-3, with 10 bases fitting TRBD2. The CDR3 loop spans 16 amino acids. From germline, CDR1 is SNHLY and CDR2 FYNNEI. Trimming at V came to 6 bases and at J to 3 bases, leaving 9 bases not matched to a gene. This CDR3 reads CASRRLAGAGTDTQYF. The CDR3 coding sequence is TGTGCCAGCAGGAGGCTAGCGGGAGCTGGAACAGATACGCAGTATTTT.

The chain links TRBV4-2 to TRBJ2-2; the match to TRBD1 covers 9 bases. The ends lost 4 bases at V and 1 base at J; junction bases unmatched: 4. The CDR3 spans 16 residues. The germline V gene encodes CDR1 LGHNA and CDR2 YNFKEQ. Written as DNA, the CDR3 is TGTGCCAGCAGCCTCGAGGACAGGGGGAACACCGGGGAGCTGTTTTTT. Translation: CASSLEDRGNTGELFF.

The chain combines TRBV2 with TRBJ2-5; perhaps TRBD2 as D (7 bases). Germline loops: CDR1 SNHLY, CDR2 FYNNEI. The V and J ends lost 6 bases and 3 bases respectively, with 11 bases between them. The CDR3 has 13 residues. The CDR3 DNA reads TGTGCCAGCAGCCAAGGGGGGGAAGAGACCCAGTACTTC. Translating gives CASSQGGEETQYF. The whole variable domain, remainder taken from reference TRBV2 and TRBJ2-5, is EPEVTQTPSHQVTQMGQEVILRCVPISNHLYFYWYRQILGQKVEFLVSFYNNEISEKSEIFDDQFSVERPDGSNFTLKIRSTKLEDSAMYFCASSQGGEETQYFGPGTRLLVL.

The chain carries TRBV6-5 and TRBJ1-4; 7 bases are shared with TRBD1. This CDR3 is 15 amino acids long. Germline assignment: CDR1 MNHEY and CDR2 SVGAGI. V was clipped by 2 bases and J by 6 bases; unmatched bases: 6. CDR3 in amino acids: CASSYLTGRDEKLFF. DNA for the CDR3: TGTGCCAGCAGTTACCTGACAGGGCGGGATGAAAAACTGTTTTTT.

The genes are TRBV5-1 and TRBJ2-1, with TRBD2 identical over 16 bases. The CDR3 sequence is 20 residues long. Germline loops: CDR1 SGHRS, CDR2 YFSETQ. Unmatched junction bases numbered 10, after V lost 4 bases and J lost 0 bases. CDR3 sequence: CASSPIPGLAGGSSYNEQFF. The DNA of the CDR3 is TGCGCCAGCAGCCCGATCCCGGGACTAGCGGGAGGGAGCTCCTACAATGAGCAGTTCTTC. Combining the CDR3 with reference TRBV5-1 and TRBJ2-1 gives the whole variable domain KAGVTQTPRYLIKTRGQQVTLSCSPISGHRSVSWYQQTPGQGLQFLFEYFSETQRNKGNFPGRFSGRQFSNSRSEMNVSTLELGDSALYLCASSPIPGLAGGSSYNEQFFGPGTRLTVL.

The chain links TRBV7-3 to TRBJ2-1; D gene ambiguous. Germline V gives CDR1 SGHTA, CDR2 FQGTGA. The CDR3 is 16 residues long. Trimming cost V 1 base and J 10 bases, with 20 bases left between them. As DNA, the CDR3 is TGTGCCAGCAGCTTAAGGCCAGACCCTTTTACCGGGGAGCAGTTCTTC. Protein product: CASSLRPDPFTGEQFF.

The V call is TRBV7-3, the J call TRBJ2-2, with TRBD1 matching over 8 bases. Germline CDR1 SGHTA, CDR2 FQGTGA. The CDR3 contains 13 residues. The trim removed 2 bases at V and 10 bases at J, leaving 3 bases unmatched. The CDR3 loop reads CASSLPGGEELFF. The CDR3 nucleotides read TGTGCCAGCAGCTTACCAGGGGGCGAGGAGCTGTTTTTT.

The V call is TRBV28, the J call TRBJ1-5; D might be TRBD1 (5 bases). The CDR3 runs 11 residues. The ends were cut back, 8 bases at V and 9 bases at J, with 11 bases in the middle. Germline loops: CDR1 MDHEN, CDR2 SYDVKM. CDR3 loop: CASSPGGPQHF. CDR3 nucleotide sequence: TGTGCCAGCTCTCCCGGGGGGCCCCAGCATTTT.

This clone was observed a handful of times. V is TRBV29-1 and J is TRBJ1-2; 7 nucleotides match TRBD1. V gave up 0 bases and J gave up 0 bases; unmatched junction bases: 13. Per germline, CDR1 SQVTM and CDR2 ANQGSEA. The CDR3 runs to 18 residues. CDR3: CSVEDTRSGGKTNYGYTF. In DNA, the CDR3 is TGCAGCGTTGAAGATACCCGGTCAGGGGGGAAGACTAACTATGGCTACACCTTC. Full variable domain (outside the CDR3, taken from reference TRBV29-1 and TRBJ1-2): SAVISQKPSRDICQRGTSLTIQCQVDSQVTMMFWYRQQPGQSLTLIATANQGSEATYESGFVIDKFPISRPNLTFSTLTVSNMSPEDSSIYLCSVEDTRSGGKTNYGYTFGSGTRLTVV.

This clone turned up a few times. The chain carries TRBV4-3 and TRBJ2-3, with D maybe TRBD2 (6 bases). The germline V gene encodes CDR1 LGHNA and CDR2 YSLEER. The CDR3 sequence is 13 residues long. V dropped 1 base and J dropped 6 bases, with 8 bases sitting between them. The CDR3 spells CASSQAGGDTQYF. In nucleotides, the CDR3 is TGCGCCAGCAGCCAAGCTGGGGGGGATACGCAGTATTTT.

The chain uses TRBV4-3 and TRBJ2-7; a possible D gene is TRBD1 (5 bases). Looked up from germline, CDR1 is LGHNA and CDR2 is YSLEER. Trimming left V 0 bases short and J 6 bases short, with 12 bases between. The CDR3 loop spans 14 amino acids. CDR3: CASSQDRAGREQYF. CDR3 in DNA: TGCGCCAGCAGCCAAGATCGGGCAGGGCGCGAGCAGTACTTC.

The V gene is TRBV5-1, the J gene TRBJ1-5; D ambiguous. The V and J ends lost 0 bases and 2 bases respectively, with 12 bases between them. The germline gives CDR1 SGHRS, CDR2 YFSETQ. This CDR3 spans 16 amino acids. The CDR3 protein is CASSLGDTVGNQPQHF. In nucleotides, the CDR3 is TGCGCCAGCAGCTTGGGAGACACCGTGGGCAATCAGCCCCAGCATTTT.